This T cell receptor beta chain was sequenced for a study of T cell responses to AZD1222 COVID-19 vaccine. General study results and limits: The span of vaccine-associated CD4 TCRs extended across spike, with dominance at 160-218 and 743-854. Targets within unmutated variant regions were reportedly found for nearly half of spike-specific TCRs. Receipt of two AZD1222 doses was followed by a rise in Spike-specific TCR breadth and depth. Scientists sampled the repertoires only once the peak T cell response had passed.

Libraries were prepared by immunoSEQ multiplex PCR; TCRdb keeps only in-frame clonotypes and omits some of them. The table includes tens of thousands of clones, around 89% detected once. About this clone: The antigen is not known.

Germline-derived CDR1 and CDR2 are LNHDA and SQIVND (reference sequence). V was clipped by 5 bases and J by 3 bases, with 10 bases between them. The CDR3 is 13 residues long. This clonotype was sampled from an adult who received the MenACWY meningococcal vaccine as a control. Specimen: peripheral blood, collected 28 days after the second dose of the MenACWY control vaccine. This chain links TRBV19 with TRBJ1-1; maybe TRBD1 (5 bases). CDR3 in amino acids: CASSLGVYTEAFF. CDR3 nucleotide sequence: TGTGCCAGTAGTCTAGGGGTTTACACTGAAGCTTTCTTT.